Below are 30 T cell receptor beta chains sequenced from a single sample in a study of technical replicates of blood from a few donors. Assay used: immunoSEQ multiplex PCR; TCRdb lists only in-frame clones, some missing. The sample shows around 50,000 clones, roughly 92% of them seen only once. Material for sequencing was T cells isolated from PBMCs. These receptors were taken from a human donor in good health.

The genes are TRBV5-6 and TRBJ1-1, with D maybe TRBD1 (5 bases). The CDR3 is made up of 14 amino acids. The V gene lost 0 bases and the J gene lost 7 bases, with 13 bases spanning the gap. Germline V CDR1 and CDR2: SGHDT, YYEEEE. The CDR3 sequence: CASSLAGGGIEAFF. Here the CDR3 DNA reads TGTGCCAGCAGCTTGGCCGGGGGAGGTATTGAAGCTTTCTTT.

This clone was seen a single time. The chain is built from TRBV5-1 and TRBJ2-3; tentatively, D is TRBD2 (5 bases). CDR3 length: 18 residues. Trimming removed 1 base at V and 2 bases at J, with 20 bases between. Germline CDR1 is SGHRS and CDR2 is YFSETQ. This CDR3 reads CASSLYLNSERPTDTQYF. CDR3 DNA sequence: TGCGCCAGCAGCTTGTATCTCAACAGCGAGCGGCCCACAGATACGCAGTATTTT.

The chain has TRBV7-8 and TRBJ1-5; D might be TRBD1 (5 bases). Germline loops: CDR1 SGHVS, CDR2 FQNEAQ. This CDR3 has 18 amino acids. V was pared by 5 bases and J by 4 bases, with 24 bases between. In nucleotides, the CDR3 is TGTGCCAGCAGCCCAGAAGGGAGGGGTCGGGCCTTTAATCAGCCCCAGCATTTT. The encoded protein is CASSPEGRGRAFNQPQHF.

The rearrangement uses TRBV6-5 and TRBJ2-4; TRBD1 is a possible D gene (6 bases). Germline CDR1 MNHEY, CDR2 SVGAGI. Trimming took off 5 bases at V and 6 bases at J, with 17 bases between the two ends. CDR3 size: 15 residues. CDR3 sequence: CASSPLGEDRNIQYF. CDR3 sequence (DNA): TGTGCCAGCAGTCCCCTGGGTGAGGACAGAAACATTCAGTACTTC.

J is TRBJ1-3 and V is TRBV7-8; D not certain. CDR1 SGHVS and CDR2 FQNEAQ come from the germline V gene. The CDR3 has 15 residues. V lost 3 bases and J 0 bases, leaving 9 bases between the germline ends. In DNA, the CDR3 is TGTGCCAGCAGCTTGGAGGCAAGCTCTGGAAACACCATATATTTT. Amino acids: CASSLEASSGNTIYF.

CDR3 protein: CASSFRIGRARILYEQYF. CDR3 DNA: TGTGCCAGCAGTTTTCGCATCGGGAGGGCCAGGATTCTTTACGAGCAGTACTTC. The V and J genes are TRBV28 and TRBJ2-7; 8 bases map to TRBD2. Germline loops: CDR1 MDHEN, CDR2 SYDVKM. This CDR3 has 18 residues. V shed 3 bases and J 4 bases; nucleotides not matched to a gene: 17.

The rearrangement joins TRBV18 to TRBJ1-1; tentative D call: TRBD1 (5 bases). The V end was cut by 3 bases, the J end by 2 bases, with 19 bases between. Germline CDR1 is KGHSH and CDR2 is LQKENI. The CDR3 sequence is 17 residues long. CDR3 amino acids: CASSPSPPLGTNTEAFF. DNA of the CDR3: TGTGCCAGCTCACCGAGTCCCCCGTTAGGGACTAACACTGAAGCTTTCTTT.

This chain uses TRBV7-9 with TRBJ2-5; TRBD2 matches at 16 bases. V was pared by 2 bases and J by 4 bases, with 10 bases of the junction left unmatched. Germline assignment: CDR1 SEHNR and CDR2 FQNEAQ (reference sequence). The CDR3 runs 19 residues. Here the CDR3 reads CASSLSLGLAGGHLETQYF. The CDR3 nucleotides are TGTGCCAGCAGCTTATCCCTGGGACTAGCGGGAGGGCACCTAGAGACCCAGTACTTC.

The chain combines TRBV9 with TRBJ2-3, with 7 bases lining up with TRBD2. In germline, CDR1 is SGDLS, CDR2 YYNGEE. With 0 bases clipped from V and 4 bases from J, the junction kept 14 bases outside the gene matches. This CDR3 spans 18 amino acids. The CDR3 DNA reads TGTGCCAGCAGCGTAGAGGGCAGGGCGGGAGCTTGGGCAGATACGCAGTATTTT. This codes for CASSVEGRAGAWADTQYF.

The chain recombines TRBV15 with TRBJ1-4, with a tentative D call TRBD1 (6 bases). Germline V gene data show CDR1 as LNHNV and CDR2 as YYDKDF (reference sequence). CDR3 length equals 13 residues. This CDR3 is CAPRDRLEEKLFF. The CDR3 nucleotides read TGTGCACCGCGCGACAGGTTAGAGGAAAAACTGTTTTTT.

The chain has TRBV29-1 and TRBJ1-2; D is undetermined. This CDR3 has 11 residues. Germline assignment: CDR1 SQVTM and CDR2 ANQGSEA. V lost 2 bases and J lost 4, with 5 bases in between. This chain's CDR3 is CSVERSYGYTF. DNA of the CDR3: TGCAGCGTTGAACGTAGCTATGGCTACACCTTC.

This chain connects TRBV6-5 to TRBJ2-1; D possibly corresponds to TRBD1 (6 bases). The V gene lost 2 bases and the J gene lost 5 bases, with 10 bases spanning the gap. The CDR3 runs 14 residues. CDR1 and CDR2 (germline): MNHEY, SVGAGI. CDR3 loop: CASSYLGAHNEQFF. For the CDR3, the DNA is TGTGCCAGCAGTTACCTGGGGGCCCACAATGAGCAGTTCTTC.

J is TRBJ1-3 and V is TRBV9, with D tentatively TRBD1 (6 bases). Germline-derived CDR1 and CDR2 are SGDLS and YYNGEE. This CDR3 region has 16 residues. Trimming removed 5 bases at V and 3 bases at J, with 18 bases between. In nucleotides, the CDR3 is TGTGCCAGCAGTAGCTTTGGGGGCTACGTTGGAAACACCATATATTTT. It translates to CASSSFGGYVGNTIYF.

This rearrangement joins TRBV15 to TRBJ1-4, with D maybe TRBD1 (5 bases). Germline lookup yields CDR1 LNHNV and CDR2 YYDKDF (reference sequence). The CDR3 covers 16 residues. V was shortened by 3 bases and J by 8 bases, with 19 bases between the two germline ends. In DNA form, the CDR3 reads TGTGCCACCAGCAGGGGGGGAAGGACGGGTCTCGAAAAACTGTTTTTT. The encoded protein is CATSRGGRTGLEKLFF. Full variable domain (missing parts from reference TRBV15 and TRBJ1-4): DAMVIQNPRYQVTQFGKPVTLSCSQTLNHNVMYWYQQKSSQAPKLLFHYYDKDFNNEADTPDNFQSRRPNTSFCFLDIRSPGLGDTAMYLCATSRGGRTGLEKLFFGSGTQLSVL.

The gene calls are TRBV28 and TRBJ1-5; D gene uncertain. V was trimmed by 5 bases and J by 3 bases, leaving 11 bases between them. The CDR3 sequence is 14 residues long. CDR1 MDHEN and CDR2 SYDVKM come from the germline V gene. CDR3: CASSPHRPNQPQHF. Written as DNA, the CDR3 is TGTGCCAGCAGTCCACACCGCCCCAATCAGCCCCAGCATTTT.

The CDR3 sequence: CASTSGWTEAFF. The CDR3 coding sequence is TGTGCCAGCACCTCAGGGTGGACTGAAGCTTTCTTT. The gene calls are TRBV7-9 and TRBJ1-1, with D maybe TRBD1 (5 bases). CDR3 length equals 12 residues. V lost 7 bases to trimming and J lost 5 bases, with 11 bases between them. Germline V gives CDR1 SEHNR, CDR2 FQNEAQ (reference sequence).

The chain couples TRBV7-8 to TRBJ1-1, with D possibly being TRBD1 (5 bases). The CDR3 runs to 16 residues. Deletions cut 2 bases from V and 1 base from J, with 14 bases between. Germline CDR1 and CDR2: SGHVS and FQNEAQ. DNA of the CDR3: TGTGCCAGCAGCTTACGCCAGGGCAGAACGAACACTGAAGCTTTCTTT. This sequence encodes CASSLRQGRTNTEAFF.

DNA of the CDR3: TGTGCCAGCAGCCCGAAACTAGCGGGAGGCCTCTACGAGCAGTACTTC. Translating it yields CASSPKLAGGLYEQYF. The chain combines TRBV11-2 with TRBJ2-7; TRBD2 matches at 12 bases. The CDR3 totals 16 residues. The germline V gene encodes CDR1 SGHAT and CDR2 FQNNGV. Unmatched junction bases numbered 8, after V lost 5 bases and J lost 3 bases.

The chain joins TRBV18 to TRBJ2-7, with TRBD2 matching over 8 bases. This CDR3 has 15 amino acids. The V gene's germline CDR1 is KGHSH and CDR2 LQKENI. V was pared by 0 bases and J by 3 bases, with 4 bases of the junction left unmatched. The CDR3, as DNA: TGTGCCAGCTCACCACCAGGACTAGCCGACTACGAGCAGTACTTC. It translates to CASSPPGLADYEQYF.

The chain couples TRBV29-1 to TRBJ2-1; TRBD2 matches at 9 bases. J was trimmed by 6 bases and V by 5 bases; bases with no gene match: 5. Germline lookup yields CDR1 SQVTM and CDR2 ANQGSEA. The CDR3 has 13 residues. The CDR3 is CSVLELAGNEQFF. CDR3 DNA sequence: TGCAGCGTTTTAGAACTAGCGGGCAATGAGCAGTTCTTC.

The V call is TRBV11-3, the J call TRBJ2-7; D possibly corresponds to TRBD1 (5 bases). Germline CDR1 SGHNT, CDR2 YENEEA. This CDR3 is 14 amino acids long. V lost 6 bases and J 0 bases, leaving 12 bases between the germline ends. The CDR3 sequence is CASRFDSFSYEQYF. CDR3 bases: TGTGCCAGCAGATTCGACAGTTTCTCCTACGAGCAGTACTTC. Using reference TRBV11-3 and TRBJ2-7 for the parts outside the CDR3, the full variable domain is EAGVVQSPRYKIIEKKQPVAFWCNPISGHNTLYWYLQNLGQGPELLIRYENEEAVDDSQLPKDRFSAERLKGVDSTLKIQPAELGDSAVYLCASRFDSFSYEQYFGPGTRLTVT.

The chain joins TRBV5-1 to TRBJ2-1; D unclear. CDR3 length equals 15 residues. Germline CDR1 reads SGHRS; CDR2 reads YFSETQ. Trimming removed 3 bases from V and 0 bases from J, with 10 bases in between. Here the CDR3 DNA reads TGCGCCAGCAGCTGGGTCGAGGTCTCCTACAATGAGCAGTTCTTC. It is translated as CASSWVEVSYNEQFF. The full variable domain, its missing parts supplied by reference TRBV5-1 and TRBJ2-1, is KAGVTQTPRYLIKTRGQQVTLSCSPISGHRSVSWYQQTPGQGLQFLFEYFSETQRNKGNFPGRFSGRQFSNSRSEMNVSTLELGDSALYLCASSWVEVSYNEQFFGPGTRLTVL.

The chain recombines TRBV5-1 with TRBJ2-3, with 8 bases matching TRBD2. V lost 0 bases and J lost 3; bases outside the gene matches: 9. This CDR3 contains 17 residues. Per the germline V gene, CDR1 is SGHRS and CDR2 is YFSETQ. CDR3 amino acids: CASSLALAGGGTDTQYF. CDR3 nucleotides: TGCGCCAGCAGCTTGGCCCTCGCGGGAGGAGGAACAGATACGCAGTATTTT.

This clone was counted once. V is TRBV28 and J is TRBJ2-5; tentatively, D is TRBD2 (6 bases). The CDR3 covers 14 residues. V shed 2 bases and J shed 2 bases, with 9 bases lying between them. Germline V gene sequence: CDR1 MDHEN, CDR2 SYDVKM. CDR3 DNA: TGTGCCAGCAGTTTACAGGGACTTCAAGAGACCCAGTACTTC. The encoded protein is CASSLQGLQETQYF.

The chain links TRBV29-1 to TRBJ1-6; 7 bases match TRBD1. Trimming took 5 bases from V and 9 from J; bases not matched to a gene: 13. This CDR3 spans 15 amino acids. Germline CDR1 and CDR2: SQVTM and ANQGSEA. The CDR3 loop reads CSVSLSRQGGSPLHF. The DNA for the CDR3 is TGCAGCGTTAGTCTGTCCCGACAGGGAGGTTCACCCCTCCACTTT.

The gene calls are TRBV5-5 and TRBJ1-1; D may be TRBD1 (5 bases). V was clipped by 0 bases and J by 4 bases, with 7 bases between them. The CDR3 covers 13 residues. CDR1 is SGHKS, CDR2 YYEKEE, per germline (reference sequence). In DNA form, the CDR3 reads TGTGCCAGCAGCTTGGAGGGGCCCACTGAAGCTTTCTTT. Translated: CASSLEGPTEAFF.

The chain combines TRBV7-8 with TRBJ1-3, with TRBD1 identical over 7 bases. Trimming cost V 3 bases and J 8 bases; bases outside gene matches: 4. The CDR3 is 13 amino acids. CDR1 is SGHVS and CDR2 is FQNEAQ in the germline V gene. CDR3: CASSFDRVHTIYF. In DNA, the CDR3 is TGTGCCAGCAGCTTCGACAGGGTACACACCATATATTTT.

A single count supports this clone. CDR3 protein: CASSLSGQENQPQHF. The CDR3 DNA reads TGTGCCAGCAGCTTATCGGGACAGGAGAATCAGCCCCAGCATTTT. The gene calls are TRBV7-2 and TRBJ1-5; 8 bases agree with TRBD1. The CDR3 sequence is 15 residues long. Losses at the gene ends were 2 bases for V and 4 bases for J; bases not matched to a gene: 4. Germline CDR1 is SGHTA and CDR2 is FQGNSA.

This rearrangement joins TRBV7-9 to TRBJ2-1, with D perhaps TRBD2 (6 bases). V gave up 1 base and J gave up 7 bases, with 11 bases separating them. The CDR3 spans 14 residues. The V gene's germline CDR1 is SEHNR and CDR2 FQNEAQ (reference sequence). CDR3 protein: CASSLDLRGNEQFF. The CDR3 coding sequence is TGTGCCAGCAGCTTAGATCTACGGGGGAATGAGCAGTTCTTC.

The V call is TRBV7-9, the J call TRBJ2-7, with D tentatively TRBD1 (5 bases). Trimming took off 1 base at V and 2 bases at J, with 12 bases between the two ends. The CDR3 extends over 15 amino acids. Germline loops: CDR1 SEHNR, CDR2 FQNEAQ (reference sequence). The CDR3 DNA sequence: TGTGCCAGCAGCTTAGTCTGGACATCCACCTACGAGCAGTACTTC. It encodes CASSLVWTSTYEQYF.